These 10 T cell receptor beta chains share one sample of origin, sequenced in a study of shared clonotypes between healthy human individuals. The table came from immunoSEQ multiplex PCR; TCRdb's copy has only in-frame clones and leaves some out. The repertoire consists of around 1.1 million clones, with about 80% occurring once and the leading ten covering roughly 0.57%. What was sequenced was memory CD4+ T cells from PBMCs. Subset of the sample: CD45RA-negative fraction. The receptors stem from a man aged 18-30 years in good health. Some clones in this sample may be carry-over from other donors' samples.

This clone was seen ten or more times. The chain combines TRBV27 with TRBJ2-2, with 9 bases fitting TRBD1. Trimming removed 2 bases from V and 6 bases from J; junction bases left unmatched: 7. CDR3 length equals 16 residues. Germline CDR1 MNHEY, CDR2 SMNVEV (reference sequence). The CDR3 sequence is CASSLEDRGAAGELFF. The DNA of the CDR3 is TGTGCCAGCAGTTTAGAGGACAGGGGAGCGGCCGGGGAGCTGTTTTTT.

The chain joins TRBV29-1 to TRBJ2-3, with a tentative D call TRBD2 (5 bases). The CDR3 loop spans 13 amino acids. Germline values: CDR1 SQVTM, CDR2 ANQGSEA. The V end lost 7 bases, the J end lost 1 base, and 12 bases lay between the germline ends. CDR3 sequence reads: CSAGRYRTDTQYF. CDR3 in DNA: TGCAGCGCGGGAAGATACCGCACAGATACGCAGTATTTT.

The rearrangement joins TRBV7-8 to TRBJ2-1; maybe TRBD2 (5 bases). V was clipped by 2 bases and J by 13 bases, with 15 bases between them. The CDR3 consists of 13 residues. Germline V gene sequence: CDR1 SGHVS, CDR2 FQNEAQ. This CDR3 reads CASSLRRGGFQFF. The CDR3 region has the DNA TGTGCCAGCAGCTTACGCCGAGGCGGGTTCCAGTTCTTC.

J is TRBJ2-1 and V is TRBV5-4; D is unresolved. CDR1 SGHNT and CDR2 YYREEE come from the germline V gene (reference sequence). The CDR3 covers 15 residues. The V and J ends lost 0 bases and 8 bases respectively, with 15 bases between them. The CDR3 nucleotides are TGTGCCAGCAGCTTGGCCTGGCCCGACTCCGATGAGCAGTTCTTC. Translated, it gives CASSLAWPDSDEQFF.

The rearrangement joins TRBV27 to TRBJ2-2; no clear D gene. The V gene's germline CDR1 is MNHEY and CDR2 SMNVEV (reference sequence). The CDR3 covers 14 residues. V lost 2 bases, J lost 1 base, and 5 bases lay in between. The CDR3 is CASSLRQNTGELFF. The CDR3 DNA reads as TGTGCCAGCAGTTTAAGGCAGAACACCGGGGAGCTGTTTTTT.

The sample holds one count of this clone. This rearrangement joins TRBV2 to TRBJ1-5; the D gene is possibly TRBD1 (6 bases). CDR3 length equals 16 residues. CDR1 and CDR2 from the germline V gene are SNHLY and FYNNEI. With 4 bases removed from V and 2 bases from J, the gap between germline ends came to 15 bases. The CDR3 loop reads CASSGTARSGNQPQHF. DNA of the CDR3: TGTGCCAGCAGTGGGACAGCCAGGTCTGGCAATCAGCCCCAGCATTTT.

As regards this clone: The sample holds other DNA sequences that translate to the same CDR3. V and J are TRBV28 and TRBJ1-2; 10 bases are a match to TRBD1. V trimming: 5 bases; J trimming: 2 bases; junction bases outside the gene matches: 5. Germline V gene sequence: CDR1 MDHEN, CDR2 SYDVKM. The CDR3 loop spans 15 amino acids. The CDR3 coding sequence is TGTGCCAGCAGTGTCCCGGGACAGGGGAACTATGGCTACACCTTC. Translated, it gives CASSVPGQGNYGYTF.

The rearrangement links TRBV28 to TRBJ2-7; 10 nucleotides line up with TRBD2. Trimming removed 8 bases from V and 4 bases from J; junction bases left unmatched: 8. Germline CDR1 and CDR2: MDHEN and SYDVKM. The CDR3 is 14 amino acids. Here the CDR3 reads CASGGLAALYEQYF. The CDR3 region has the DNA TGTGCCAGCGGAGGACTAGCGGCTCTTTACGAGCAGTACTTC. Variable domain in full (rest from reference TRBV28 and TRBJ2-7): DVKVTQSSRYLVKRTGEKVFLECVQDMDHENMFWYRQDPGLGLRLIYFSYDVKMKEKGDIPEGYSVSREKKERFSLILESASTNQTSMYLCASGGLAALYEQYFGPGTRLTVT.

CDR3 in amino acids: CASTSDGYGYTF. For the CDR3, the DNA is TGTGCCAGCACCTCAGACGGCTATGGCTACACCTTC. This chain links TRBV28 with TRBJ1-2; D is undetermined. Trimming took off 7 bases at V and 4 bases at J, with 10 bases between the two ends. Germline V gene sequence: CDR1 MDHEN, CDR2 SYDVKM. The CDR3 is 12 amino acids.

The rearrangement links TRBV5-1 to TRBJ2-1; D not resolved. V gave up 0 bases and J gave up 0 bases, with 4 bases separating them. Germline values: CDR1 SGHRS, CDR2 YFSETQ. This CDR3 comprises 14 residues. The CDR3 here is CASSLERSYNEQFF. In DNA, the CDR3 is TGCGCCAGCAGCTTGGAGCGCTCCTACAATGAGCAGTTCTTC.